This T cell receptor (beta chain) was sequenced for a study of shared clonotypes between healthy human individuals. Study results and limitations: Clonotypes which were not shared had lower generation probabilities than clonotypes that all four donors shared.

In the case of this clone: Its antigen remains unknown.

The CDR3 is 13 amino acids. From germline, CDR1 is MNHNY and CDR2 SVGAGI (reference sequence). Trimming removed 4 bases from V and 4 bases from J, with 8 bases in between. Libraries were prepared by immunoSEQ multiplex PCR; TCRdb keeps only in-frame clonotypes and omits some of them. In the table there are about a million clones, 60% to 85% of which are singletons. The chain has TRBV6-6 and TRBJ1-5; D is undetermined. The sequencing input was memory CD4+ T cells from PBMCs. Described subset: CD45RA-negative fraction. The origin of this receptor is a man aged 18-30 years in good health. Some clones in this sample may be carry-over from other donors' samples. Here the CDR3 reads CASSSLRNQPQHF. The CDR3 DNA reads TGTGCCAGCAGTTCCCTGCGGAATCAGCCCCAGCATTTT.